Detailed here is one TCR beta chain. Assay used: immunoSEQ multiplex PCR; TCRdb lists only in-frame clones, some missing. The sample has about 110,000 clones, around 89% seen once; the top ten hold 15% to 20%. The data stem from a study of control samples from healthy donors and cancer patients. Germline CDR1 reads SNHLY; CDR2 reads FYNNEI. CDR3 length equals 15 residues. The trim removed 6 bases at V and 7 bases at J, leaving 8 bases unmatched. The sequenced material came from blood. The receptor's source is a woman aged 45-60 years in good health. The chain joins TRBV2 to TRBJ2-1; 11 bases match TRBD2. In nucleotides, the CDR3 is TGTGCCAGCAGCCCAACTAGCGGGAGCGCTAATGAGCAGTTCTTC. Its protein product is CASSPTSGSANEQFF.